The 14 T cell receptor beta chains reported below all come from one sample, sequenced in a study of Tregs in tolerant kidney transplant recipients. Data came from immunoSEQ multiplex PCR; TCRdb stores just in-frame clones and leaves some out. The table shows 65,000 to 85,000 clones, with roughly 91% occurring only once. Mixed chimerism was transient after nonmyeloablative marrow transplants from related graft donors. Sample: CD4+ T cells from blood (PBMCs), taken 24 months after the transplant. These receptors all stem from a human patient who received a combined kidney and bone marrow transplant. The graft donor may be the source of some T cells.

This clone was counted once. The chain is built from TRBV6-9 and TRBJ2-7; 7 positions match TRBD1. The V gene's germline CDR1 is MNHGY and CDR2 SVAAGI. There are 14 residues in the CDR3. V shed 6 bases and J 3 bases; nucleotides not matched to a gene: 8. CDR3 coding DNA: TGTGCCAGCAGGCCGGGACAGCGGAACTACGAGCAGTACTTC. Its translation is CASRPGQRNYEQYF.

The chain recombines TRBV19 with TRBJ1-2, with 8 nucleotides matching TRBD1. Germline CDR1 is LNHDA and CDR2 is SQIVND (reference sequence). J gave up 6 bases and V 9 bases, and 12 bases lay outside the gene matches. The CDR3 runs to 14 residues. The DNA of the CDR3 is TGTGCCAGCCGGCGACAGGACAGGGCGAATGGCTACACCTTC. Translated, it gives CASRRQDRANGYTF.

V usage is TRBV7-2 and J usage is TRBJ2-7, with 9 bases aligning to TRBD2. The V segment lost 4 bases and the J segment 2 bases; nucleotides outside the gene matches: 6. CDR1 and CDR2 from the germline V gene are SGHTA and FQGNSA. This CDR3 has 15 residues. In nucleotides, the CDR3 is TGTGCCAGCAGCTCCCACGGCGGGAGGGCCTACGAGCAGTACTTC. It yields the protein CASSSHGGRAYEQYF.

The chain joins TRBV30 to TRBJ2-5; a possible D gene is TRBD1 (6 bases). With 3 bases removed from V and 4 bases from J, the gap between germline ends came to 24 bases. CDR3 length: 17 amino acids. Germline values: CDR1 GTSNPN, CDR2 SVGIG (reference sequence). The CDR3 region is CAWRPSHGQTGRETQYF. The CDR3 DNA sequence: TGTGCCTGGAGGCCGTCCCATGGACAGACGGGAAGAGAGACCCAGTACTTC.

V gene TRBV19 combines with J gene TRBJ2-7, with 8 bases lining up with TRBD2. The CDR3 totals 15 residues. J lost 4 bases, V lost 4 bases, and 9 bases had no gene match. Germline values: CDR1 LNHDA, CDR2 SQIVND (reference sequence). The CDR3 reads CASSSPGGALYEQYF. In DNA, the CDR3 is TGTGCCAGTAGTAGCCCCGGGGGGGCGTTATACGAGCAGTACTTC.

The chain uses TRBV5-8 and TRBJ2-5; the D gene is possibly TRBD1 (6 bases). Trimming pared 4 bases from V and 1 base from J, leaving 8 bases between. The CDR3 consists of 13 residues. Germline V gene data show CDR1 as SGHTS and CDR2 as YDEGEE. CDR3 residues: CASSRTAQETQYF. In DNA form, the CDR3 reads TGTGCCAGCAGCCGGACAGCCCAAGAGACCCAGTACTTC. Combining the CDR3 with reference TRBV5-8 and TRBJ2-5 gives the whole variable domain EAGVTQSPTHLIKTRGQQATLRCSPISGHTSVYWYQQALGLGLQFLLWYDEGEERNRGNFPPRFSGRQFPNYSSELNVNALELEDSALYLCASSRTAQETQYFGPGTRLLVL.

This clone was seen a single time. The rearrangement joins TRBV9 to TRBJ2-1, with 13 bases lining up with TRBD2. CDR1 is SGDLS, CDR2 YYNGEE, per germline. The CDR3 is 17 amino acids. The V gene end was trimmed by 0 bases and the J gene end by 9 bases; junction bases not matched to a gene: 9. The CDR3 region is CASSVVGRTSGSAEQFF. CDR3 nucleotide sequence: TGTGCCAGCAGCGTAGTCGGAAGGACTAGCGGGAGTGCTGAGCAGTTCTTC.

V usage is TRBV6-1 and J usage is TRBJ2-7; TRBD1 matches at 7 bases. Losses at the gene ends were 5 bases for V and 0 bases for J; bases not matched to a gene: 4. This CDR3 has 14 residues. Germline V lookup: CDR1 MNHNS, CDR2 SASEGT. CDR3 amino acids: CASSFRDSSYEQYF. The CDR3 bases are TGTGCCAGCAGTTTCCGGGACAGCTCCTACGAGCAGTACTTC.

DNA of the CDR3: TGCGCCAGCAGCTTGTGGCCAGGGGAATACGAGCAGTACTTC. It codes for CASSLWPGEYEQYF. V usage is TRBV5-1 and J usage is TRBJ2-7; D is possibly TRBD1 (6 bases). The V end lost 1 base, the J end lost 4 bases, and 12 bases lay between the germline ends. The CDR3 length is 14 residues. CDR1 is SGHRS, CDR2 YFSETQ, per germline.

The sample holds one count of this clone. CDR3 amino acids: CASSPVSGGSTDTQYF. DNA for the CDR3: TGTGCCAGCAGTCCTGTTAGCGGGGGCAGCACAGATACGCAGTATTTT. J is TRBJ2-3 and V is TRBV6-6; 9 bases are a match to TRBD2. CDR3 length: 16 amino acids. Germline assignment: CDR1 MNHNY and CDR2 SVGAGI (reference sequence). The trim removed 5 bases at V and 0 bases at J, leaving 6 bases unmatched.

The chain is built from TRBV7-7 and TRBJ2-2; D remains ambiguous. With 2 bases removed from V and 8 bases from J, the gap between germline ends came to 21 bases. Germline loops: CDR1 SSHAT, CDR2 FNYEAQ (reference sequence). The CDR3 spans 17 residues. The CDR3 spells CASSLFTLDTSQGELFF. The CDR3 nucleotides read TGTGCCAGCAGCTTATTTACCCTCGACACATCCCAAGGGGAGCTGTTTTTT.

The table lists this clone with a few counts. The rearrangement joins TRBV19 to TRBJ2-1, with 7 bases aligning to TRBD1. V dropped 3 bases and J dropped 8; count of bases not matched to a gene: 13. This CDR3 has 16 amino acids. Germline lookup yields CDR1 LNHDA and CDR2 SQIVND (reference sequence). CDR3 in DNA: TGTGCCAGTAGTATGGTGTCAGGGGGTAGGTGGTATGAGCAGTTCTTC. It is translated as CASSMVSGGRWYEQFF.

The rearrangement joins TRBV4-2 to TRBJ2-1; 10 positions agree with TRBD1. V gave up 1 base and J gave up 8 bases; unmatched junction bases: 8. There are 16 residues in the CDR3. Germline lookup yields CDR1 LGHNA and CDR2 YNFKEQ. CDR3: CASSQAGTGVYDEQFF. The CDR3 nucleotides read TGTGCCAGCAGCCAAGCCGGGACAGGGGTTTACGATGAGCAGTTCTTC.

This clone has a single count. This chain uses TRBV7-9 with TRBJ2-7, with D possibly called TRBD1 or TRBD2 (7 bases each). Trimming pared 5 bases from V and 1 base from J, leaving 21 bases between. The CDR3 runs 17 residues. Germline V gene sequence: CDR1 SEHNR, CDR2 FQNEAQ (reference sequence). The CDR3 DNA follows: TGTGCCAGCAGCGTAGGGGGCGTCAGCGGGATTTCCTACGAGCAGTACTTC. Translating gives CASSVGGVSGISYEQYF.